These T cell receptor beta chains were read from a single sample in a study of regulatory T cells in long-lasting Graves disease. MiXCR was run by TCRdb on the multiplex PCR reads, yielding one entry per CDR3 protein. The sample lists about 470,000 distinct CDR3 sequences; less than 25% were seen once. The specimen comprised peripheral blood mononuclear cells (PBMCs), sampled when the disease was refractory, from a patient treated with antithyroid drugs. The source of these receptors is a female donor with Graves disease. CDR3s include the opening cysteine and the closing phenylalanine or tryptophan.

TRBV7-9	11	CASSPPAESFF
TRBV25-1	14	CASSEYPWETEAFF
TRBV30	13	CAWPGPNTGELFF
TRBV2	15	CASSEASLGVNEQFF
TRBV25-1	19	CASSELDMGKGIAKNIQYF
TRBV9	17	CASSEGSGTSSYNEQFF
TRBV11-2	15	CASSSGTGAFYEQYF
TRBV4-1	16	CASSQDNWLANYEQYF
TRBV12-3/TRBV12-4	13	CASGVAGDPEQFF
TRBV28	15	CASRGGGRDSYEQYF
TRBV7-9	15	CASSLADTNTGELFF
TRBV15	14	CATSRDLVNEKLFF
TRBV12-3/TRBV12-4	16	CASSLAGGITTGELFF
TRBV20-1	15	CSARDRTVSSYEQYF
TRBV4-1	15	CASSQDGVLNTEAFF
TRBV29-1	16	CSVGGTGGRTNEKLFF
TRBV27	15	CASSRKFSLYTEAFF
TRBV2	14	CASSASRDRGEQYF
TRBV20-1	13	CSATLGRTDTQYF
TRBV30	16	CACMIGTGVRTYGYTF
TRBV12-3/TRBV12-4	16	CASRGDWSGSSYEQYF
TRBV20-1	15	CSAPPSRGLQETQYF
TRBV5-1	15	CASSFGTVSTGELFF
TRBV29-1	14	CSVEDGEQPGELFF
TRBV12-3/TRBV12-4	15	CASSLGQTLTYEQYF
TRBV6-1	14	CASRPTGTNQPQHF
TRBV20-1	13	CSARGGFRETQYF
TRBV24-1	13	CATIDISTDTQYF
TRBV9	16	CASSVSIGGTGDGYTF
TRBV29-1	13	CSVEGPFQETQYF
TRBV3-1	16	CASSQESGTGYNEQFF
TRBV2	13	CASRLAGDYEQFF
TRBV7-2	13	CASSRDRAGGYTF
TRBV5-1	13	CASSLGGRGEAFF
TRBV4-3	15	CASSDRGGLRSPLHF
TRBV5-1	14	CASSLTSNTYEQYF
TRBV30	15	CAWSVRQRGTGELFF
TRBV9	16	CASSVEGGSRTDTQYF
TRBV28	14	CASRDRTGAGELFF
TRBV6-5	17	CASSYSPQGAKVETQYF
TRBV4-3	14	CASSRTSEDTEAFF
TRBV20-1	14	CSASPSETGIGYTF